This T cell receptor (beta chain) was recovered during a study of T cell changes during pregnancy in multiple sclerosis. CDR1 and CDR2 (germline): LNHDA, SQIVND (reference sequence). The CDR3 spans 13 residues. Germline trimming cut 5 bases from V and 7 bases from J; bases unmatched to any gene: 5. Assay used: immunoSEQ multiplex PCR; TCRdb lists only in-frame clones, some missing. Here the sample spans about 19,000 clones, 80% to 90% being singletons. This clone was seen a few times. Source: CD8+ T cells from peripheral blood mononuclear cells, taken in the third trimester of pregnancy. This TCR came from a female donor in good health, enrolled as a control in a pregnancy study. The V and J genes are TRBV19 and TRBJ1-5, with 7 bases lining up with TRBD1. CDR3 bases: TGTGCCAGTAGTTTCACAGGGGAACAGCCCCAGCATTTT. Its translation is CASSFTGEQPQHF.